This TCR beta chain was captured in a study of regulatory T cells in long-lasting Graves disease. This sample's time point: newly diagnosed GD, antithyroid drugs for less than 3 months. Extracted PBMC RNA gave rise to the TCR library. Doctors identified Graves' disease using the American Thyroid Association guidelines. The CDR3 consists of 15 residues. Germline CDR1 and CDR2: LGHDT and YNNKEL (reference sequence). V lost 5 bases and J 6 bases, leaving 16 bases between the germline ends. Study results and limitations: Persistent disease was characterized by preferential usage of TRBV28, TRBJ1-2 and TRBJ2-5.

CDR3-region Arm-PCR and iRepertoire HTBI primers produced the TCR beta libraries. Per the authors' pipeline: Spanning all samples, the identified segments comprised around 62 TRBV and approximately 14 TRBJ. TCRdb reprocessed the multiplex PCR reads with MiXCR, giving one entry per CDR3 protein. The V and J calls, along with clone size, are taken from TCRdb and not from the paper's own processing. The sample yields under 300,000 distinct CDR3 sequences, around 21% seen once. This clonotype was counted at least ten times. Its target is unknown. The source is a female donor with Graves disease. The sample consisted of peripheral blood mononuclear cells (PBMCs), taken at new diagnosis, from a patient treated with antithyroid drugs. The chain joins TRBV3-1 to TRBJ2-2; D uncertain. DNA for the CDR3: TGTGCCAGCAGCTACACCTACGATGCGGCCGGGGAGCTGTTTTTT. Its protein is CASSYTYDAAGELFF.